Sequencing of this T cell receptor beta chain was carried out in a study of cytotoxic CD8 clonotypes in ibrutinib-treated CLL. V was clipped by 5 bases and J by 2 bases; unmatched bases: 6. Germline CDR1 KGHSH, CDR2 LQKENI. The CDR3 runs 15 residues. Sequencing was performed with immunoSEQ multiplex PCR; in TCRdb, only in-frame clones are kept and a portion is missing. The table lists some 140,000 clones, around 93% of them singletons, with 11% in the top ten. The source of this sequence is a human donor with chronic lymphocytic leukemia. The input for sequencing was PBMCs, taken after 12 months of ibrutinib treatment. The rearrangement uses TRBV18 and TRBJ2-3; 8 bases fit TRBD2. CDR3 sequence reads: CASSASGSNTDTQYF. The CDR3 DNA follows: TGTGCCAGCTCAGCTAGCGGGTCTAACACAGATACGCAGTATTTT.